The clone carrying this T cell receptor beta chain was counted many times. The sample is drawn from a study of neurological immune-mediated disorders. One entry per CDR3 protein, called by TCRdb with MiXCR from the 5' RACE reads. The data contain 71,000 or so distinct CDR3 sequences, about 13% of them singletons. The CDR3 covers 12 residues. Germline CDR1 is LGHNT and CDR2 is FRNRAP. Trimming took 5 bases from V and 8 from J, leaving 10 bases between them. Time point noted: longitudinal time-point 1 (baseline). What was sequenced was PBMCs. The clonotype originates from a female donor with HTLV-1-associated myelopathy (HAM/TSP). The chain links TRBV12-5 to TRBJ2-1; no clear D. CDR3 sequence (DNA): TGTGCTAGTGGTCCCCCCTGGGATGAGCAGTTCTTC. The encoded protein is CASGPPWDEQFF.